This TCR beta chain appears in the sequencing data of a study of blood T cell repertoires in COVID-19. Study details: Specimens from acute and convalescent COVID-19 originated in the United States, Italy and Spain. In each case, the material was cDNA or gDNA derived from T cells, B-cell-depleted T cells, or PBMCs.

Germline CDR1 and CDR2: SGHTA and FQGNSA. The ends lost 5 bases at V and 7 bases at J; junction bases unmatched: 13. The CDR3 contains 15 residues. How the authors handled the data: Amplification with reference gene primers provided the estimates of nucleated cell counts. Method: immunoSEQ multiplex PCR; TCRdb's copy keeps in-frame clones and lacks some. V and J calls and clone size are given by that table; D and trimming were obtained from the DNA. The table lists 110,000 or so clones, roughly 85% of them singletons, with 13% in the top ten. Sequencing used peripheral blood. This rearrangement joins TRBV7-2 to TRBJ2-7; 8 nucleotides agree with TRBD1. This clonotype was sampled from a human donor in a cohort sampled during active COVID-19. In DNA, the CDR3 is TGTGCCAGCAGCCGCATCGGGACAGGAGGTCAAGAGCAGTACTTC. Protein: CASSRIGTGGQEQYF.